This T cell receptor beta chain was obtained from a study of T cell repertoires in urothelial bladder cancer. Study in general: Of some 11 resected lesions, three were cT2 or greater. Study results and caveats: In carcinoma specimens, a single clone made up to about 15% of infiltrating lymphocytes. Median infiltrating lymphocyte percentage was under 2.5% in carcinoma specimens.

As concerns this clone: Its specificity is not known.

Generated by immunoSEQ multiplex PCR, the TCRdb table keeps only in-frame clones and is missing some. In the table there are 2,000 to 2,500 clones, approximately 71% of which are singletons. The V segment lost 4 bases and the J segment 4 bases; nucleotides outside the gene matches: 4. This CDR3 region has 16 residues. Germline loops: CDR1 SEHNR, CDR2 FQNEAQ (reference sequence). This rearrangement joins TRBV7-9 to TRBJ2-3; 14 bases map to TRBD2. The specimen sequenced was bladder tissue. This TCR was sampled from a human donor with a benign inflammatory bladder lesion. The CDR3 nucleotides read TGTGCCAGCAGCTCGGGGACTAGCGGGAGTGCAGATACGCAGTATTTT. This codes for CASSSGTSGSADTQYF.